This paragraph covers one T cell receptor beta chain sequence. The antigen is undetermined. Naive CD8 cells comprised CD45RO-negative, CCR7-positively selected cells, excluding terminally differentiated effector memory CD45RA+ cells. Sorted-subset replicate PCR reactions were performed with about 200 ng DNA, corresponding to tens of thousands of T cell genomes. Methods used by the authors: With immunoSEQ giving junction-only sequences and no quality scores, filtering differed. Clones were sequenced by immunoSEQ multiplex PCR, and TCRdb holds only the in-frame ones, with some missing. That table supplies the V and J calls and clone size; D and trimming were determined from the DNA. The sample contains about 2,100,000 clones, more than 85% of which appear only once. The sample originates from a study of shared clonotypes between healthy human individuals. Study outcomes and limitations: An anticipated effect of sequencing depth on clonotype sharing among donors was recognized. A few donors had around 5.5% of their naive CD4 clonotypes in common.

The sequenced material came from naive CD8+ T cells from PBMCs. The clonotype was recovered from a man younger than 30 in good health. Some clones in this sample may be carry-over from other donors' samples.

The CDR3 coding sequence is TGTGCCATCAGTGAACGCGGAGACACCATATATTTT. Translated, it gives CAISERGDTIYF. V usage is TRBV10-3 and J usage is TRBJ1-3; D is unclear. Germline V gene sequence: CDR1 ENHRY, CDR2 SYGVKD. The CDR3 runs to 12 residues. Between the trimmed V and J ends, which lost 3 bases and 8 bases, there was a span of 8 bases.